This T cell receptor (beta chain) is from a study of CD8+CD57+ T cells in acquired aplastic anemia. TCR beta VDJ and CDR3 profiling used genomic DNA as template. TCRdb called the reads again in MiXCR, with one record for every CDR3 protein. The top ten clones hold under 3% of a sample with 100,000 to 150,000 distinct CDR3 sequences, almost 40% of them seen once. The ends lost 0 bases at V and 4 bases at J; junction bases unmatched: 14. The CDR3 is 18 amino acids. Per germline, CDR1 SGHDN and CDR2 FVKESK. This clonotype was counted many times. CD8+CD57+ cell expansion, shown by flow cytometry, had occurred in the patients selected for sequencing.

Specimen: sorted CD4+, CD8+, or CD8+CD57+ T cells (not recorded which) from PBMCs. The chain employs TRBV14 and TRBJ1-1; 7 bases agree with TRBD1. This TCR was sampled from a human donor with aplastic anemia. The CDR3 is CASSQDRARRQGSTEAFF. The CDR3 DNA follows: TGTGCCAGCAGCCAAGATCGGGCACGACGACAGGGTAGCACTGAAGCTTTCTTT.